These 23 T cell receptor delta chains were all obtained from the same sample, sequenced in a study of γδ T cells in repeated Plasmodium falciparum infection. TCRdb fed the multiplex PCR reads into CATT to redo clone calling. This sample carries roughly 93,000 delta-chain clones, approximately 1.4% of them seen once, and the ten largest clones take just under 9%. Gammadelta T cells were flow-sorted from PBMC into Vgamma9/Vdelta2+ and Vdelta2-negative populations for bulk analysis. The sequenced sample consisted of gamma-delta T cells from blood. These receptor sequences come from a pool of human donors (malaria-infected and uninfected, not separated).

This clone was observed a handful of times. This DNA translates differently at residue 3 from the TCRdb protein, which is that of a much larger clone; a read error is likely, and the protein shown is the DNA's own translation. The V and J genes are TRDV1 and TRDJ1, with D possibly being TRDD2 or TRDD3 (7 bases each). Here the J gene was assigned by germline matching of the DNA, as TCRdb has none. Germline CDR1 reads TSWWSYY; CDR2 reads QGS. The CDR3 has 26 residues. The CDR3 DNA follows: TGTGCTCCTGGGGAATTCCTACTCGGGGGATTTTCCAAGAAGCCGCACCCTTTGGACCCCACCGATAAACTCATCTTT. Translating gives CAPGEFLLGGFSKKPHPLDPTDKLIF.

Many counts were recorded for this clone. Translating this DNA gives a protein that differs at residue 7 from the TCRdb one, which belongs to a much larger clone; a read error is likely, and the protein shown is this translation. The rearrangement links TRDV1 to TRDJ1, with TRDD3 matching 9 bases. Germline trimming cut 3 bases from V and 0 bases from J; bases unmatched to any gene: 17. The CDR3 is 20 residues long. In germline, CDR1 is TSWWSYY, CDR2 QGS. The CDR3 DNA sequence: TGTGCTCTTGGGGAGGCTGGGAGGCTGGGGGATCCTTGGTACACCGATAAACTCATCTTT. Translation gives CALGEAGRLGDPWYTDKLIF.

This clone was seen repeatedly, ten times or more. A far larger clone is a single base away, which makes a read error likely. Other DNA sequences of this sample code for an identical CDR3. V and J are TRDV1 and TRDJ1; D may be TRDD2 (9 bases). Germline CDR1 and CDR2: TSWWSYY and QGS. The CDR3 length is 20 residues. The chain's CDR3 is CALGELSFLREGYGTDKLIF. CDR3 DNA sequence: TGTGCTCTTGGGGAACTCTCCTTCCTACGGGAGGGATACGGCACCGATAAGCTCATCTTT.

This clone was seen a few times. The J gene is TRDJ1, the V gene TRAV29/DV5, with 7 bases identical to TRDD3. This CDR3 region has 21 residues. The V and J ends lost 0 bases and 0 bases, in that order; junction bases with no gene match: 23. CDR1 and CDR2 from the germline V gene are NSMFDY and ISSIKDK. Here the CDR3 reads CAASALPRYWGPEAYTDKLIF. CDR3 bases: TGTGCAGCAAGCGCGCTTCCCAGGTACTGGGGACCCGAGGCGTACACCGATAAACTCATCTTT.

As concerns this clone: This likely reflects a read error, since a far larger clone is one base away. This specimen includes other DNA sequences encoding the same CDR3. The chain has TRDV2 and TRDJ1; 9 nucleotides match TRDD3. The J gene is absent in TCRdb and was assigned here via DNA matching to germline. Looked up from germline, CDR1 is GEAIGNYY and CDR2 is EKD. CDR3 length: 15 amino acids. V was pared by 4 bases and J by 5 bases, with 10 bases of the junction left unmatched. The CDR3 sequence is CACDPLGEVVDKLIF. CDR3 DNA: TGTGCCTGTGATCCACTGGGGGAGGTGGTTGATAAACTCATCTTT.

In its sample, this clone was seen many times. TCRdb's entry gives the protein of a much larger clone, which mismatches this DNA's translation at residue 17, likely from a read error; the protein reported here is translated from the DNA. The V gene is TRDV1; the J gene was not called; the table gives TRDD3 as D, unverified against the DNA. Germline V gene lookup returns CDR1 TSWWSYY and CDR2 QGS. This CDR3 region has 18 residues. CDR3 nucleotide sequence: TGTGCTCTTGGGGATTTCCGGCTCTCCTCCCTATACACCGATAAACTCACCTTT. Translating gives CALGDFRLSSLYTDKLTF.

Regarding this clone: The amino acid sequence in TCRdb belongs to a much larger clone and departs from this DNA's translation at residue 6, likely a sequencing read error; the sequence shown is translated from the DNA. This chain links TRDV2 with TRDJ2, with D uncertain. The CDR3 contains 12 residues. V dropped 3 bases and J dropped 4 bases, with 5 bases sitting between them. Per germline, CDR1 GEAIGNYY and CDR2 EKD. The CDR3 loop reads CACDWRTAQLFF. The CDR3 DNA reads as TGTGCCTGTGACTGGAGGACAGCACAACTCTTCTTT.

This clone was seen only a few times. A single base is all that separates this from a far larger clone, so a read error is likely. Other nucleotide sequences in the sample specify the same CDR3. The J gene is uncalled and the V gene is TRDV2; the D call of TRDD3 is as the table states it, not checked on the DNA. The V gene's germline CDR1 is GEAIGNYY and CDR2 EKD. This CDR3 contains 20 residues. CDR3 protein: CACDRLLGDSLDRHTDKLIF. In DNA, the CDR3 is TGTGCCTGTGACAGACTGCTGGGGGATTCGCTAGACCGACACACCGATAAACTTATCTTT.

This clone was counted between two and nine times. TCRdb attributes to this sequence the protein of a much larger clone, which differs from the DNA translation at residue 8; a read error is likely, and the protein displayed is translated from the DNA. The chain couples TRDV1 to TRDJ1, with 9 bases lining up with TRDD2. Matching the DNA to germline supplied the J gene, which TCRdb does not give. From germline, CDR1 is TSWWSYY and CDR2 QGS. The CDR3 totals 23 residues. The ends lost 0 bases at V and 0 bases at J; junction bases unmatched: 23. CDR3 in DNA: TGTGCTCTTGGGGAACTCAAAACCTTCCTACTGACCCCGGGGATCATGTACACCGATAAACTCATCTTT. This encodes CALGELKTFLLTPGIMYTDKLIF.

A few counts support this clone. The junction departs from germline at one end; a sequencing error may be responsible. The rearrangement links TRDV1 to TRDJ1; 9 nucleotides align to TRDD3. There are 19 residues in the CDR3. The germline V gene has CDR1 TSWWSYY and CDR2 QGS. CDR3 region: CAPGELGRGIPSYADKLIF. In nucleotides, the CDR3 is TGTGCTCCTGGGGAACTAGGCCGGGGGATACCCTCATACGCCGATAAACTCATCTTT.

With respect to this clone: The protein TCRdb lists belongs to a much larger clone and differs from this DNA's translation at residue 17, which points to a read error; the protein shown is made from the DNA. The V gene call reads TRDV1; no J gene was called; the table's D call, TRDD3, has no DNA check behind it. The CDR3 has 19 amino acids. Germline CDR1 reads TSWWSYY; CDR2 reads QGS. CDR3: CALGEATSPWFWGNDKPIF. CDR3 DNA sequence: TGTGCTCTTGGGGAAGCCACTTCCCCGTGGTTCTGGGGGAACGATAAACCCATCTTT.

This clone was seen a few times. A far larger clone is off by one base, so a read error is likely. The sample holds other DNA sequences that translate to the same CDR3. The chain links TRDV1 to TRDJ2, with 7 nucleotides matching TRDD3. The J gene was not available in TCRdb and was assigned here by matching the DNA to germline segments. Per the germline V gene, CDR1 is TSWWSYY and CDR2 is QGS. The CDR3 totals 23 residues. The CDR3 here is CALGERYLGFRLRIRSLTAQLFF. The CDR3, as DNA: TGTGCCCTTGGGGAAAGGTACTTAGGTTTTCGCCTTCGGATACGATCCTTGACAGCACAACTCTTCTTT.

For this clone: TCRdb's entry gives the protein of a much larger clone, which mismatches this DNA's translation at residue 13, likely from a read error; the protein reported here is translated from the DNA. The CDR3 bases are TGTGCTCTTGGGGAACTAAACCGATTCCTACGTTACCTCAAGTACACCGATAAACTCATCTTT. Translating gives CALGELNRFLRYLKYTDKLIF. This chain joins TRDV1 and TRDJ1; 7 nucleotides align to TRDD2. The J gene is absent in TCRdb and was assigned here via DNA matching to germline. J gave up 0 bases and V 0 bases, and 19 bases lay outside the gene matches. The germline V gene has CDR1 TSWWSYY and CDR2 QGS. The CDR3 is 21 amino acids.

On this clone: This DNA's translation differs at residue 18 from TCRdb's protein, which comes from a much larger clone; a read error is likely, and the protein shown is translated from the DNA. The V gene was identified as TRDV1, while no J gene was called; TRDD3 was called by the table and not checked on the DNA. The CDR3 runs 20 residues. Germline lookup yields CDR1 TSWWSYY and CDR2 QGS. Here the CDR3 reads CALGDPLPGCTGGRTDKPIF. The DNA of the CDR3 is TGTGCTCTTGGGGACCCCCTTCCTGGGTGTACTGGGGGTCGCACCGATAAACCCATCTTT.

In regard to this clone: The TCRdb protein, from a much larger clone, departs from this DNA's translation at residue 7, likely by read error; the protein shown derives from the DNA. This sequence joins TRDV1 and TRDJ1; possibly TRDD2 for D (7 bases). TCRdb does not report a J gene; here it was assigned by matching the DNA to germline references. CDR1 is TSWWSYY, CDR2 QGS, per germline. V dropped 3 bases and J dropped 2 bases, with 25 bases sitting between them. This CDR3 contains 19 residues. CDR3: CALGDFPFPTAGDTDKLIF. The CDR3 DNA follows: TGTGCTCTTGGGGACTTCCCCTTTCCTACGGCAGGGGATACCGATAAACTCATCTTT.

On this clone itself: One end of the junction does not line up with germline, which may come from a read error. Other DNA sequences within the sample encode an identical CDR3. CDR3 residues: CACDTLLGDTTSSWDTRQMFF. The DNA of the CDR3 is TGTGCCTGTGACACGCTACTGGGGGATACAACTAGCTCCTGGGACACCCGGCAGATGTTCTTC. The chain uses TRDV2 and TRDJ3, with TRDD3 matching over 12 bases. The CDR3 is made up of 21 amino acids. CDR1 is GEAIGNYY and CDR2 is EKD in the germline V gene.

A remark on this clone: A far larger clone is one base from this, pointing to a likely read error. Different DNA sequences within this sample yield the same CDR3. The chain links TRDV1 to TRDJ1; the match to TRDD3 covers 11 bases. As TCRdb names no J gene, one was assigned here on the basis of a DNA match to germline. Germline CDR1 reads TSWWSYY; CDR2 reads QGS. The CDR3 has 15 amino acids. V lost 9 bases and J lost 5; bases outside the gene matches: 11. CDR3 sequence (DNA): TGTGCTCTCGATGGGGGATACGCATTGCGGGATAAACTCATCTTT. Translating it yields CALDGGYALRDKLIF.

In the case of this clone: TCRdb's listed protein matches a much larger clone and diverges from this DNA's translation at residue 10, likely through a read error; the protein shown comes from the DNA. This chain uses TRDV2 with TRDJ1; D gene uncertain. TCRdb supplies no J gene; here it was assigned by aligning the nucleotide sequence to germline. CDR1 is GEAIGNYY, CDR2 EKD, per germline. CDR3 length: 14 amino acids. The CDR3 DNA reads as TGTGCCTGTGACACCTTCTGGCACACCGGTAAACTCATCTTT. Its protein is CACDTFWHTGKLIF.

This clone has only a few counts. This DNA's translation differs at residue 10 from TCRdb's protein, which comes from a much larger clone; a read error is likely, and the protein shown is translated from the DNA. This chain joins TRDV2 and TRDJ1, with TRDD3 identical over 7 bases. As TCRdb names no J gene, one was assigned here on the basis of a DNA match to germline. CDR3 size: 19 residues. The V segment lost 0 bases and the J segment 2 bases; nucleotides outside the gene matches: 17. Germline CDR1 is GEAIGNYY and CDR2 is EKD. The CDR3 sequence is CACDTLFGGMSEGTDKLIF. The CDR3 bases are TGTGCCTGTGACACCTTATTCGGGGGGATGTCAGAGGGGACCGATAAACTCATCTTT.

This rearrangement joins TRDV1 to TRDJ1; 10 nucleotides align to TRDD3. Assignment of the J gene here rests on matching the DNA to germline, because TCRdb gives none. V gave up 0 bases and J gave up 2 bases; unmatched junction bases: 24. Looked up from germline, CDR1 is TSWWSYY and CDR2 is QGS. The CDR3 is 23 amino acids. As DNA, the CDR3 is TGTGCTCTTGGGGAACTATTGGCCTGCGGGGTGGGGGATACCCACGGCGGGACCGATAAACTCATCTTT. Protein sequence: CALGELLACGVGDTHGGTDKLIF.

A remark on this clone: The TCRdb record carries a much larger clone's protein, which differs from this DNA's translation at residue 10; a read error is the likely cause, and the protein listed here is the DNA translation. The gene calls are TRDV2 and TRDJ1, with 8 bases identical to TRDD3. The J gene, left out of TCRdb, was set here by checking the DNA against germline. CDR3 length: 25 amino acids. After removal of 0 bases from V and 1 base from J, the junction contained 33 bases not matched to a gene. Germline V lookup: CDR1 GEAIGNYY, CDR2 EKD. Here the CDR3 reads CACDTVGLGEYAANRVSETTDKLIF. CDR3 bases: TGTGCCTGTGACACCGTCGGTCTGGGGGAATACGCGGCGAACCGCGTATCCGAGACCACCGATAAACTCATCTTT.

Comments on this clone: The protein TCRdb lists belongs to a much larger clone and differs from this DNA's translation at residue 13, which points to a read error; the protein shown is made from the DNA. CDR3 DNA: TGTGCCTGTGACACCCTCACCTTATCTGTACTGGGGGGTAATCGCACCGATAAACTCATCTTT. Translated: CACDTLTLSVLGGNRTDKLIF. V gene TRDV2 combines with J gene TRDJ1; 8 nucleotides align to TRDD3. TCRdb supplies no J gene; here it was assigned by aligning the nucleotide sequence to germline. In germline, CDR1 is GEAIGNYY, CDR2 EKD. With V trimmed by 0 bases and J by 1 base, 21 bases remained unmatched. This CDR3 contains 21 residues.

This clone was counted ten times or more. This likely reflects a read error, since a far larger clone is one base away. Additional DNA sequences in this sample encode the identical CDR3. V gene TRDV3 combines with J gene TRDJ1; D is perhaps TRDD2 (5 bases). Germline values: CDR1 TVYSNPD, CDR2 GDNSRS (reference sequence). Trimming took off 5 bases at V and 4 bases at J, with 14 bases between the two ends. CDR3 length: 12 amino acids. CDR3 amino acids: CALEPYGDKLIF. The CDR3 DNA sequence: TGTGCCCTTGAACCCTACGGCGATAAACTCATCTTT.